Listed here are 26 T cell receptor beta chains from one sample, sequenced in a study of CD8 T cells in Susac syndrome. Random hexamers served to reverse transcribe about 0.5 to 1 ug RNA. Each CDR3 protein gets one entry after TCRdb re-called the immunoSEQ multiplex PCR reads with MiXCR. The top ten hold 0.2% to 0.25% of the sample, which has some 300,000 distinct CDR3 sequences, over 75% seen once. The material sequenced was CD8+ T cells from PBMCs. All receptors derive from a human donor with multiple sclerosis.

V is TRBV5-1 and J is TRBJ1-1; 7 bases fit TRBD1. The CDR3 has 16 residues. Looked up from germline, CDR1 is SGHRS and CDR2 is YFSETQ. Unmatched junction bases numbered 9, after V lost 0 bases and J lost 4 bases. The CDR3 loop reads CASSLGEGAATTEAFF. CDR3 nucleotide sequence: TGCGCCAGCAGCTTGGGGGAGGGGGCGGCGACCACTGAAGCTTTCTTT.

The rearrangement joins TRBV28 to TRBJ2-7, with 7 bases that match TRBD1. This CDR3 has 14 amino acids. V lost 5 bases, J lost 2 bases, and 6 bases stayed unmatched. The germline V gene has CDR1 MDHEN and CDR2 SYDVKM. The CDR3, as DNA: TGTGCCAGCAGTACCGGGACAGAAGCCTACGAGCAGTACTTC. Its protein is CASSTGTEAYEQYF.

This clonotype appeared once. J is TRBJ1-1 and V is TRBV20-1; 9 bases match TRBD1. The V gene end was trimmed by 2 bases and the J gene end by 7 bases; junction bases not matched to a gene: 2. CDR1 is DFQATT, CDR2 SNEGSKA, per germline (reference sequence). CDR3 length: 12 amino acids. CDR3 bases: TGCAGTGCTAGATCGGGACAGGGTGAAGCTTTCTTT. It codes for CSARSGQGEAFF.

The chain has TRBV11-2 and TRBJ1-2; TRBD1 matches at 11 bases. The germline gives CDR1 SGHAT, CDR2 FQNNGV. This CDR3 spans 17 amino acids. V lost 1 base to trimming and J lost 4 bases; unmatched junction nucleotides: 8. CDR3 in DNA: TGTGCCAGCAGCTTAGGGACAGGGGGCGATGATAGCTATGGCTACACCTTC. Translating gives CASSLGTGGDDSYGYTF.

This clonotype was observed a few times. V and J are TRBV5-4 and TRBJ2-1; 13 positions agree with TRBD2. V lost 6 bases to trimming and J lost 8 bases; unmatched junction nucleotides: 11. The CDR3 extends over 16 amino acids. Germline V gene data show CDR1 as SGHNT and CDR2 as YYREEE (reference sequence). CDR3 in DNA: TGTGCCAGCACCCTATTACTAGCGGGAGGGTCGTATGAGCAGTTCTTC. Encoded protein: CASTLLLAGGSYEQFF. Full variable domain (rest looked up from reference TRBV5-4 and TRBJ2-1): ETGVTQSPTHLIKTRGQQVTLRCSSQSGHNTVSWYQQALGQGPQFIFQYYREEENGRGNFPPRFSGLQFPNYSSELNVNALELDDSALYLCASTLLLAGGSYEQFFGPGTRLTVL.

This clonotype was detected only once. The chain uses TRBV21-1 and TRBJ1-2; TRBD1, the table's D call, lacks a check against the DNA. TRBV21-1 is a pseudogene locus. This CDR3 is built from 18 residues. The CDR3 reads CASKAGTGDKIHNYGYTF. In DNA form, the CDR3 reads TGTGCCAGCAAGGCCGGGACAGGGGACAAAATCCACAACTATGGCTACACCTTC.

The CDR3 loop reads CASSLSGLAGEQFF. In nucleotides, the CDR3 is TGTGCCAGCAGTCTATCGGGACTAGCGGGGGAGCAGTTCTTC. The V call is TRBV28, the J call TRBJ2-1, with 13 bases fitting TRBD2. After removal of 5 bases from V and 10 bases from J, the junction contained 5 bases not matched to a gene. The CDR3 is made up of 14 amino acids. CDR1 MDHEN and CDR2 SYDVKM come from the germline V gene.

J is TRBJ1-1 and V is TRBV9, with D maybe TRBD1 (6 bases). CDR1 is SGDLS, CDR2 YYNGEE, per germline. The CDR3 is 17 amino acids. V dropped 3 bases and J dropped 4 bases, with 22 bases sitting between them. The CDR3 region is CASSAGDTGGWGTEAFF. The CDR3 coding sequence is TGTGCCAGCAGCGCCGGGGACACCGGAGGGTGGGGCACTGAAGCTTTCTTT.

V is TRBV29-1 and J is TRBJ1-1; 12 nucleotides line up with TRBD1. CDR3 length: 16 amino acids. The germline CDR1 and CDR2 sequences are SQVTM and ANQGSEA. Trimming cost V 7 bases and J 7 bases; bases outside gene matches: 16. CDR3 nucleotides: TGCAGCGCAGTTTCGTGGGGCGGGACAGGGGGCGATGAAGCTTTCTTT. Protein product: CSAVSWGGTGGDEAFF.

This chain connects TRBV7-2 to TRBJ2-5, with D tentatively TRBD1 or TRBD2 (6 bases each). CDR3 length: 15 amino acids. V lost 2 bases, J lost 1 base, and 11 bases lay in between. Germline V gene sequence: CDR1 SGHTA, CDR2 FQGNSA. The chain's CDR3 is CASSLYGGLQETQYF. CDR3 coding DNA: TGTGCCAGCAGCTTATATGGGGGGCTCCAAGAGACCCAGTACTTC.

The sample holds one count of this clonotype. The DNA for the CDR3 is TGTGCCAGCAGCTCAACCACAGGGACTAGCGGGCAGAGCTCCTACAATGAGCAGTTCTTC. Encoded protein: CASSSTTGTSGQSSYNEQFF. The chain carries TRBV13 and TRBJ2-1; 12 bases are a match to TRBD2. The V and J ends lost 4 bases and 0 bases, in that order; junction bases with no gene match: 13. This CDR3 is built from 20 residues. Germline V gene lookup returns CDR1 PRHDT and CDR2 FYEKMQ (reference sequence).

The chain employs TRBV4-3 and TRBJ2-1, with 7 bases identical to TRBD2. The ends lost 0 bases at V and 6 bases at J; junction bases unmatched: 11. This CDR3 has 17 residues. Germline loops: CDR1 LGHNA, CDR2 YSLEER. The CDR3 loop is CASSQDRPIAGINEQFF. DNA for the CDR3: TGCGCCAGCAGCCAAGATCGTCCGATAGCGGGCATCAATGAGCAGTTCTTC.

The gene calls are TRBV5-1 and TRBJ1-5; TRBD1 matches 9 bases. With V trimmed by 4 bases and J by 4 bases, 6 bases remained unmatched. This CDR3 is 15 amino acids long. Germline assignment: CDR1 SGHRS and CDR2 YFSETQ. The DNA for the CDR3 is TGCGCCAGCAGCGGGGGGACAGGGCCTAATCAGCCCCAGCATTTT. It specifies CASSGGTGPNQPQHF.

The V and J genes are TRBV27 and TRBJ2-7, with 7 bases aligning to TRBD1. The junction had 4 bases not matched to a gene; V was cut back by 3 bases and J by 5 bases. The CDR3 runs 13 residues. Germline CDR1 and CDR2: MNHEY and SMNVEV (reference sequence). The CDR3 loop reads CASSFPGGDEQYF. CDR3 in DNA: TGTGCCAGCAGTTTCCCAGGGGGAGACGAGCAGTACTTC.

This chain joins TRBV3-1 and TRBJ2-3; 7 positions agree with TRBD2. J lost 2 bases, V lost 0 bases, and 8 bases had no gene match. CDR1 LGHDT and CDR2 YNNKEL come from the germline V gene (reference sequence). This CDR3 is built from 17 residues. Written as DNA, the CDR3 is TGTGCCAGCAGCCAAGACGGTAGGCTAGCGGCCACAGATACGCAGTATTTT. Its protein product is CASSQDGRLAATDTQYF.

The chain uses TRBV27 and TRBJ2-6, with 7 nucleotides matching TRBD1. Losses at the gene ends were 6 bases for V and 1 base for J; bases not matched to a gene: 9. The CDR3 is 17 residues long. Germline V gene lookup returns CDR1 MNHEY and CDR2 SMNVEV (reference sequence). CDR3 region: CASRTRDSTSGANVLTF. Written as DNA, the CDR3 is TGTGCCAGCAGGACCCGGGACAGTACATCTGGGGCCAACGTCCTGACTTTC.

V usage is TRBV7-9 and J usage is TRBJ1-1; maybe TRBD1 (6 bases). The V gene's germline CDR1 is SEHNR and CDR2 FQNEAQ (reference sequence). CDR3 length: 12 amino acids. Between the trimmed V and J ends, which lost 5 bases and 11 bases, there was a span of 15 bases. This CDR3 is CASSPGEGDAFF. CDR3 sequence (DNA): TGTGCCAGCAGCCCAGGGGAAGGGGATGCTTTCTTT.

The chain has TRBV27 and TRBJ1-1; no firm D call. The CDR3 is 13 residues long. Germline CDR1 MNHEY, CDR2 SMNVEV (reference sequence). Trimming cost V 1 base and J 1 base, with 4 bases left between them. CDR3 sequence (DNA): TGTGCCAGCAGTTTATGGGCGAACACTGAAGCTTTCTTT. Amino acid sequence: CASSLWANTEAFF.

The chain uses TRBV27 and TRBJ2-1; TRBD2 is a possible D gene (5 bases). There are 18 residues in the CDR3. V was shortened by 7 bases and J by 0 bases, with 22 bases between the two germline ends. Germline CDR1 reads MNHEY; CDR2 reads SMNVEV (reference sequence). CDR3 nucleotides: TGTGCCAGCATGGACTCGCCCGGGCTAGAGAGCTCCTACAATGAGCAGTTCTTC. It encodes CASMDSPGLESSYNEQFF.

This chain connects TRBV5-1 to TRBJ2-2, with 13 bases matching TRBD2. Unmatched junction bases numbered 7, after V lost 4 bases and J lost 1 base. CDR1 and CDR2 from the germline V gene are SGHRS and YFSETQ. The CDR3 spans 18 residues. In DNA, the CDR3 is TGCGCCAGCAGCGCCCAGGGACTAGCGGGGTTGAACACCGGGGAGCTGTTTTTT. Translated: CASSAQGLAGLNTGELFF.

The chain combines TRBV20-1 with TRBJ2-3, with TRBD2 as a possible D gene (5 bases). Trimming removed 4 bases at V and 2 bases at J, with 10 bases between. The CDR3 spans 13 residues. Per the germline V gene, CDR1 is DFQATT and CDR2 is SNEGSKA (reference sequence). CDR3 nucleotide sequence: TGCAGTGCTACAGCGGAGTACACAGATACGCAGTATTTT. Its protein product is CSATAEYTDTQYF.

V is TRBV27 and J is TRBJ2-1; TRBD2 aligns across 11 bases. The CDR3 contains 15 residues. Germline assignment: CDR1 MNHEY and CDR2 SMNVEV (reference sequence). Trimming at V came to 6 bases and at J to 12 bases, leaving 13 bases not matched to a gene. The CDR3 sequence is CASSTGLAGGQGQFF. CDR3 DNA: TGTGCCAGCAGCACCGGTCTAGCGGGAGGCCAGGGGCAGTTCTTC.

The rearrangement joins TRBV18 to TRBJ1-5, with D uncertain. Looked up from germline, CDR1 is KGHSH and CDR2 is LQKENI. Trimming removed 6 bases at V and 9 bases at J, with 12 bases between. CDR3 length equals 12 residues. The CDR3 nucleotides read TGTGCCAGCTCCGCCTTGCCTTGGCCCCAGCATTTT. Its translation is CASSALPWPQHF.

The CDR3 region is CASSYSGEQYF. The CDR3 DNA reads TGTGCCAGCAGTTATAGTGGCGAGCAGTACTTC. J is TRBJ2-7 and V is TRBV6-5; D is unclear. V lost 3 bases and J lost 6, with 6 bases in between. Germline V CDR1 and CDR2: MNHEY, SVGAGI. There are 11 residues in the CDR3.

The chain uses TRBV28 and TRBJ2-3, with 13 nucleotides matching TRBD2. The CDR3 loop spans 16 amino acids. CDR1 and CDR2 from the germline V gene are MDHEN and SYDVKM. J gave up 4 bases and V 6 bases, and 7 bases lay outside the gene matches. The CDR3 DNA reads as TGTGCCAGCAGCATACTAGCGGGAGGGCCCCCAGATACGCAGTATTTT. Translation gives CASSILAGGPPDTQYF.

The gene calls are TRBV20-1 and TRBJ2-2, with D perhaps TRBD1 or TRBD2 (5 bases each). The CDR3 has 13 residues. V was trimmed by 3 bases and J by 3 bases, leaving 8 bases between them. Germline CDR1 and CDR2: DFQATT and SNEGSKA (reference sequence). The CDR3 here is CSARGVDTGELFF. DNA for the CDR3: TGCAGTGCTAGGGGGGTGGACACCGGGGAGCTGTTTTTT.